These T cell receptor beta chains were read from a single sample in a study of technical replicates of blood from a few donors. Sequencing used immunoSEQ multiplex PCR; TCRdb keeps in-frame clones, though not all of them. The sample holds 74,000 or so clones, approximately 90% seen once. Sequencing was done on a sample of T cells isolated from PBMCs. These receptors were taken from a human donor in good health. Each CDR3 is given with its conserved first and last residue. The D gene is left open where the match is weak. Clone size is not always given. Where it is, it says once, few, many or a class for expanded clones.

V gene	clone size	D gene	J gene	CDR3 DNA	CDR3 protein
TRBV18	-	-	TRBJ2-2	TGTGCCAGCTCACCTCGGGAGCCCGGGGAGCTGTTTTTT	CASSPREPGELFF
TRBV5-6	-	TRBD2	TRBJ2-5	TGTGCCAGCAGCTTGTCCCCAGCGGGAGGACGAGAGACCCAGTACTTC	CASSLSPAGGRETQYF
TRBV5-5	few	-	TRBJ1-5	TGTGCCAGCAGCCTCAGGGGAATGCAGCCCCAGCATTTT	CASSLRGMQPQHF
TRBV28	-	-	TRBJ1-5	TGTGCCAGCAGTTTACATGCGGCCCGGCGGCCCCAGCATTTT	CASSLHAARRPQHF
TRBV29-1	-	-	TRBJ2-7	TGCAGCGTTGAAGGCAGGTACTCCTACGAGCAGTACTTC	CSVEGRYSYEQYF
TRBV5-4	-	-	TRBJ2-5	TGTGCCAGCAGCTTGGTGACAGCCCAAGAGACCCAGTACTTC	CASSLVTAQETQYF
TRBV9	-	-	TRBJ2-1	TGTGCCAGCAGCGTCGCCGAAATAGATGAGCAGTTCTTC	CASSVAEIDEQFF
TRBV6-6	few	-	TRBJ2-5	TGTGCCAGCAGCGGACAGCCGGGGGAGACCCAGTACTTC	CASSGQPGETQYF
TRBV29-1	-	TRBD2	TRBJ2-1	TGCAGCGTTGATTTTCGGACTAGCTCCTACAATGAGCAGTTCTTC	CSVDFRTSSYNEQFF
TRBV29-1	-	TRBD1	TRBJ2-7	TGCAGCGGAGGGACAGGGTTCTACGAGCAGTACTTC	CSGGTGFYEQYF
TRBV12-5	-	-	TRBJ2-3	TGTGCTAGTGGTTTGGGCGATACAGAAACAGATACGCAGTATTTT	CASGLGDTETDTQYF
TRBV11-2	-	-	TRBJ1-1	TGTGCCAGCAGCTCACGGGGGGGGGCACTCACTGAAGCTTTCTTT	CASSSRGGALTEAFF
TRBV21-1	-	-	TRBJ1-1	TGTGCCAGCATATTAAGCACTCCCGAGGTAGTTAACACTGAAGCTTTCTTT	CASILSTPEVVNTEAFF
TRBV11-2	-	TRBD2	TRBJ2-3	TGTGCCAGCAGCCATGGGACTAGCGAGTACACAGATACGCAGTATTTT	CASSHGTSEYTDTQYF
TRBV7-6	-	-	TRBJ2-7	TGTGCCAGCAGCTTAGGCGAATCTAGCGTGCAGTACTTC	CASSLGESSVQYF
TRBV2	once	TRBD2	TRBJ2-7	TGTGCCAGCAGTGAAAGGTTCAGGCTAGCGGGAGATCGGCTCGAGCAGTACTTC	CASSERFRLAGDRLEQYF
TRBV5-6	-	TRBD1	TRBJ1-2	TGTGCCAGCAGCTTGCCTCAGACAGGGGTTGGCTACACCTTC	CASSLPQTGVGYTF
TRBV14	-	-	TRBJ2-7	TGTGCCAGCAGCCCATTCGGGGTCAGCTCCTACGAGCAGTACTTC	CASSPFGVSSYEQYF
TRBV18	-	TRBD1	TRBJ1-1	TGTGCCAGCTCACCACCGACAGGGGGTAACACTGAAGCTTTCTTT	CASSPPTGGNTEAFF
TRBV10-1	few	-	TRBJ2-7	TGCGCCAGCAGTGAGGGTCGGTTCGCTTCCTACGAGCAGTACTTC	CASSEGRFASYEQYF
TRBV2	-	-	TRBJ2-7	TGTGCCAGCGGGCTTGGGCCTGGCTACGAGCAGTACTTC	CASGLGPGYEQYF
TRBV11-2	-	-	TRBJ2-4	TGTGCCAGCAGCTTATCCGGGGGGCGCAAAAACATTCAGTACTTC	CASSLSGGRKNIQYF
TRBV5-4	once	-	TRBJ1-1	TGTGCCAGCAGCTTGGGACAGGTGAACACTGAAGCTTTCTTT	CASSLGQVNTEAFF
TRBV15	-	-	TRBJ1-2	TGTGCCACCAGCAGAGATACAGGGAACTATGGCTACACCTTC	CATSRDTGNYGYTF
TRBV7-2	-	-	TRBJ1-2	TGTGCCAGCAGCTTAGCCGCTTGGAGGTCCGCGAACTATGGCTACACCTTC	CASSLAAWRSANYGYTF
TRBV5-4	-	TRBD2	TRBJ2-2	TGTGCCAGCAGCTTGTTTCTGCGGGAGGGCCGGGTCGGGGAGCTGTTTTTT	CASSLFLREGRVGELFF
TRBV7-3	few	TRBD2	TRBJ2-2	TGTGCCAGCAGCCCTAGCGGGGGGGGCACCGGGGAGCTGTTTTTT	CASSPSGGGTGELFF
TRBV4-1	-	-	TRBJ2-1	TGCGCCAGCAGCCCGGCGGCGGGGTTGGATGAGCAGTTCTTC	CASSPAAGLDEQFF
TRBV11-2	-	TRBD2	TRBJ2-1	TGTGCCAGCAGCTTAGATCTAGCGGGAATATTAGATGAGCAGTTCTTC	CASSLDLAGILDEQFF
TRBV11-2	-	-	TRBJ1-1	TGTGCCAGCAGGATTCGGGTGAACACTGAAGCTTTCTTT	CASRIRVNTEAFF
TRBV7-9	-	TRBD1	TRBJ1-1	TGTGCCAGCAGCTTAAGGGCAGGGGGCATCACTGAAGCTTTCTTT	CASSLRAGGITEAFF
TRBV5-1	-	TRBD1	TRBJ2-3	TGCGCCAGCAGCCCAAACGGACAGGGAAGAGATACGCAGTATTTT	CASSPNGQGRDTQYF
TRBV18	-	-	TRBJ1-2	TGTGCCAGCTCAGCCGTGCAGAGACTCTATGGCTACACCTTC	CASSAVQRLYGYTF
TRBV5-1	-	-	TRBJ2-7	TGCGCCAGCAGCTTGGCCGGGACCTACGAGCAGTACTTC	CASSLAGTYEQYF
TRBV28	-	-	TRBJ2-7	TGTGCCAGCAGGACCGACGCGGGGCGAAAATCCTACGAGCAGTACTTC	CASRTDAGRKSYEQYF
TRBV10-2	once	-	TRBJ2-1	TGCGCCAGCAGTGTAAAAGGGGCGTTGTACAATGAGCAGTTCTTC	CASSVKGALYNEQFF
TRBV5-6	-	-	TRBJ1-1	TGTGCCAGCAGCTTCTTCAGGGGTCAAGAAGCTTTCTTT	CASSFFRGQEAFF
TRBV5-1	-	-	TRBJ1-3	TGCGCCAGCAGCTTGGGAAGACAGACCTCTGGAAACACCATATATTTT	CASSLGRQTSGNTIYF
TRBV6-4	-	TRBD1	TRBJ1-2	TGTGCCAGCAGTCCAGGGGGCCTCGTTGGCTACACCTTC	CASSPGGLVGYTF
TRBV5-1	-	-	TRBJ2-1	TGCGCCAGCAGCTCCTCGACAGCGAGCAATGAGCAGTTCTTC	CASSSSTASNEQFF
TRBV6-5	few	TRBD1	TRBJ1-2	TGTGCCAGCAGTTACTCGGGGACAGCCTACTATGGCTACACCTTC	CASSYSGTAYYGYTF